The T cell receptor beta chain described here comes from a study of Graves' ophthalmopathy and Graves' hyperthyroidism. V dropped 5 bases and J dropped 1 base, with 8 bases sitting between them. CDR3 length: 14 residues. Germline V gives CDR1 SEHNR, CDR2 FQNEAQ (reference sequence). RNA transcripts yielded amplified TCR beta CDR3 regions. RT-PCR in the first round used HTBI primers; a second-round multiplex PCR followed. TCRdb processed the multiplex PCR reads anew with MiXCR; each CDR3 protein has one entry. Of about 1.1 million distinct CDR3 sequences in the sample, about two fifths were seen once. The sample holds a few counts of this clonotype.

The sequenced sample consisted of peripheral blood or thyroid tissue (not recorded which). The origin of this receptor is an adult man with Graves' hyperthyroidism. The chain couples TRBV7-9 to TRBJ2-2; possible D gene TRBD1, 6 bases. Here the CDR3 reads CASSPGVNTGELFF. CDR3 bases: TGTGCCAGCAGCCCAGGGGTGAACACCGGGGAGCTGTTTTTT.